A selection of T cell receptor beta chains follows, all from one sample in a study of response to subunit inactivated influenza vaccine. In TCRdb, the RT-PCR reads were re-called with MiXCR into one record per CDR3 protein. This table has roughly 760,000 distinct CDR3 sequences, about 20% appearing once. Here the sequenced sample was PBMCs from blood, taken around 5 days after vaccination. These receptors came from a man aged 45 to 65 who received an inactivated influenza vaccine. CDR3s include the opening cysteine and the closing phenylalanine or tryptophan. Fields, in order: D gene, V gene, clone size, J gene, CDR3 protein, CDR3 DNA. A D gene is named only where the DNA matches it firmly. Expanded clones are given a class, and other clones once, few, many or no size at all.

d_call: .
v_call: TRBV19
clone_size: .
j_call: TRBJ2-1
cdr3_aa: CASSMPGFGGNEQFF
cdr3_nt: TGTGCCAGTAGTATGCCGGGTTTTGGGGGGAATGAGCAGTTCTTC

d_call: .
v_call: TRBV24-1
clone_size: .
j_call: TRBJ2-5
cdr3_aa: CATRGDSQETQYF
cdr3_nt: TGTGCCACCAGGGGGGACTCACAAGAGACCCAGTACTTC

d_call: .
v_call: TRBV29-1
clone_size: .
j_call: TRBJ2-7
cdr3_aa: CSVEFTRLNSYEQYF
cdr3_nt: TGCAGCGTTGAATTCACGCGCCTAAACTCCTACGAGCAGTACTTC

d_call: .
v_call: TRBV5-1
clone_size: .
j_call: TRBJ1-4
cdr3_aa: CASSPGTDYNEKLFF
cdr3_nt: TGCGCCAGCAGTCCCGGGACCGATTATAATGAAAAACTGTTTTTT

d_call: .
v_call: TRBV7-6
clone_size: .
j_call: TRBJ1-4
cdr3_aa: CASSLEGVAVEKLFF
cdr3_nt: TGTGCCAGCAGCTTAGAGGGGGTTGCAGTTGAAAAACTGTTTTTT

d_call: TRBD1
v_call: TRBV7-2
clone_size: few
j_call: TRBJ2-7
cdr3_aa: CASSYGTAYEQYF
cdr3_nt: TGTGCCAGCAGCTACGGGACAGCCTACGAGCAGTACTTC

d_call: .
v_call: TRBV27
clone_size: .
j_call: TRBJ2-5
cdr3_aa: CASSRSRGGWGQQETQYF
cdr3_nt: TGTGCCAGCAGTCGCAGTAGGGGAGGGTGGGGGCAACAAGAGACCCAGTACTTC

d_call: TRBD1
v_call: TRBV4-3
clone_size: many
j_call: TRBJ2-7
cdr3_aa: CASSPDRGLGEQYF
cdr3_nt: TGCGCCAGCAGTCCCGACAGGGGGCTAGGGGAGCAGTACTTC

d_call: TRBD2
v_call: TRBV24-1
clone_size: .
j_call: TRBJ2-3
cdr3_aa: CATSESGLADHTDTQYF
cdr3_nt: TGTGCCACCAGTGAATCCGGACTAGCGGACCACACAGATACGCAGTATTTT

d_call: .
v_call: TRBV12-3/TRBV12-4
clone_size: few
j_call: TRBJ2-3
cdr3_aa: CASGPRDTQYF
cdr3_nt: TGTGCCAGTGGGCCTCGCGATACGCAGTATTTT

d_call: TRBD1
v_call: TRBV4-1
clone_size: few
j_call: TRBJ2-7
cdr3_aa: CASSHTTGGSYEQYF
cdr3_nt: TGCGCCAGCAGCCATACCACAGGGGGCTCCTACGAGCAGTACTTC

d_call: TRBD2
v_call: TRBV7-8
clone_size: .
j_call: TRBJ2-1
cdr3_aa: CASVGGVGNEQFF
cdr3_nt: TGTGCCAGCGTGGGGGGGGTAGGCAATGAGCAGTTCTTC

d_call: .
v_call: TRBV20-1
clone_size: few
j_call: TRBJ2-7
cdr3_aa: CSARLGPTTYSYEQYF
cdr3_nt: TGCAGTGCTCGACTAGGCCCCACAACTTACTCCTACGAGCAGTACTTC

d_call: TRBD1
v_call: TRBV27
clone_size: few
j_call: TRBJ2-3
cdr3_aa: CASSLSPGQGWDTQYF
cdr3_nt: TGTGCCAGCAGTTTGTCGCCGGGACAGGGGTGGGATACGCAGTATTTT

d_call: .
v_call: TRBV4-3
clone_size: .
j_call: TRBJ1-1
cdr3_aa: CASSPKAANTEAFF
cdr3_nt: TGCGCCAGCAGCCCGAAGGCGGCGAACACTGAAGCTTTCTTT

d_call: .
v_call: TRBV6-2/TRBV6-3
clone_size: .
j_call: TRBJ2-6
cdr3_aa: CASHSTASGANVLTF
cdr3_nt: TGTGCCAGCCACTCGACGGCCTCTGGGGCCAACGTCCTGACTTTC

d_call: .
v_call: TRBV6-2/TRBV6-3
clone_size: few
j_call: TRBJ1-5
cdr3_aa: CASSQDGGEPQHF
cdr3_nt: TGTGCCAGCAGTCAAGACGGGGGCGAGCCCCAGCATTTT

d_call: TRBD1
v_call: TRBV5-6
clone_size: few
j_call: TRBJ2-7
cdr3_aa: CASSWDRGDEQYF
cdr3_nt: TGTGCCAGCAGCTGGGACAGGGGCGACGAGCAGTACTTC

d_call: TRBD1
v_call: TRBV12-3/TRBV12-4
clone_size: .
j_call: TRBJ2-1
cdr3_aa: CASSLAPGTGWDEQFF
cdr3_nt: TGTGCCAGCAGTTTGGCTCCTGGGACAGGGTGGGATGAGCAGTTCTTC

d_call: TRBD1
v_call: TRBV7-6
clone_size: .
j_call: TRBJ1-1
cdr3_aa: CASSSAGTGAAGGKAFF
cdr3_nt: TGTGCCAGCAGCTCCGCGGGGACAGGGGCCGCGGGGGGAAAGGCTTTCTTT

d_call: .
v_call: TRBV5-5
clone_size: .
j_call: TRBJ2-2
cdr3_aa: CASSLAGRQNTGELFF
cdr3_nt: TGTGCCAGCAGCTTGGCGGGTAGGCAGAACACCGGGGAGCTGTTTTTT

d_call: TRBD2
v_call: TRBV7-8
clone_size: many
j_call: TRBJ2-1
cdr3_aa: CASSNPGTSGSHEQFF
cdr3_nt: TGTGCCAGCAGCAACCCCGGGACTAGCGGGAGTCATGAGCAGTTCTTC

d_call: TRBD2
v_call: TRBV7-3
clone_size: .
j_call: TRBJ2-1
cdr3_aa: CASSPNSGRASYNEQFF
cdr3_nt: TGTGCCAGCAGCCCCAACAGCGGGAGGGCTTCCTACAATGAGCAGTTCTTC

d_call: .
v_call: TRBV5-6
clone_size: .
j_call: TRBJ2-1
cdr3_aa: CASSSRGQFSYNEQFF
cdr3_nt: TGTGCCAGCAGCTCCAGGGGACAATTCTCCTACAATGAGCAGTTCTTC

d_call: TRBD2
v_call: TRBV20-1
clone_size: few
j_call: TRBJ2-1
cdr3_aa: CSARDRPSGGLSYNEQFF
cdr3_nt: TGCAGTGCTAGAGATCGTCCTAGCGGGGGCCTGTCCTACAATGAGCAGTTCTTC

d_call: .
v_call: TRBV5-1
clone_size: many
j_call: TRBJ2-2
cdr3_aa: CASSLQVLSGELFF
cdr3_nt: TGCGCCAGCAGCCTACAAGTTTTGTCCGGGGAGCTGTTTTTT